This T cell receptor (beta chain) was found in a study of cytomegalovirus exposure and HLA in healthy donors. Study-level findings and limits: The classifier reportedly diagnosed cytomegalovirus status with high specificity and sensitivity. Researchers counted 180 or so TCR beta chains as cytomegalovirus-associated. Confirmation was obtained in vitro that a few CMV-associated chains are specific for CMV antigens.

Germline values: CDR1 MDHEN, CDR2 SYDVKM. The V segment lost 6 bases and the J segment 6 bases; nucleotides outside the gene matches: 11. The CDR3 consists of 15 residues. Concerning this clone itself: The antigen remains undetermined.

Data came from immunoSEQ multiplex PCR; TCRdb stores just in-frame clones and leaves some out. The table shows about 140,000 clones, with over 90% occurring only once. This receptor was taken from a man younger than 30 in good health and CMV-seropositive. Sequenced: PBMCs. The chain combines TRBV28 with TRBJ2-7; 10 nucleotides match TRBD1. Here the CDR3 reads CASSHLSGQGSEQYF. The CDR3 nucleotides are TGTGCCAGCAGCCATCTCTCGGGACAGGGGTCCGAGCAGTACTTC.